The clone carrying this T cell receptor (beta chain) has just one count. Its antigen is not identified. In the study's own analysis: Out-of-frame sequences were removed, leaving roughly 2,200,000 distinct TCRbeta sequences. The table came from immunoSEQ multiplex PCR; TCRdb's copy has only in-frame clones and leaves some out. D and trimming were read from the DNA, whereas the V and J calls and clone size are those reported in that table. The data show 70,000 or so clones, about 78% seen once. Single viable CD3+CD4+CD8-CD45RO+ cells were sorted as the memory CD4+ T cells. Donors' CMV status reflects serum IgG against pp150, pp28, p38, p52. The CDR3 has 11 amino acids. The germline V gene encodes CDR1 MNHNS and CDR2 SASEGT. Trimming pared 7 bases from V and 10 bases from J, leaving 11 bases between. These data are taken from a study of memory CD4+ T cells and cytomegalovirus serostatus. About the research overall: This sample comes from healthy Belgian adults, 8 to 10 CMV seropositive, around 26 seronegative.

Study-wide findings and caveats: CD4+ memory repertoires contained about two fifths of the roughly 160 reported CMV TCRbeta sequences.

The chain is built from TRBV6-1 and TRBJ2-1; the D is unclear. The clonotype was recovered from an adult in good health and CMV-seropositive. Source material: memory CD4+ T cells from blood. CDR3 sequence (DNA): TGTGCCAGCATGATGAACTGGGAGCAGTTCTTC. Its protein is CASMMNWEQFF.